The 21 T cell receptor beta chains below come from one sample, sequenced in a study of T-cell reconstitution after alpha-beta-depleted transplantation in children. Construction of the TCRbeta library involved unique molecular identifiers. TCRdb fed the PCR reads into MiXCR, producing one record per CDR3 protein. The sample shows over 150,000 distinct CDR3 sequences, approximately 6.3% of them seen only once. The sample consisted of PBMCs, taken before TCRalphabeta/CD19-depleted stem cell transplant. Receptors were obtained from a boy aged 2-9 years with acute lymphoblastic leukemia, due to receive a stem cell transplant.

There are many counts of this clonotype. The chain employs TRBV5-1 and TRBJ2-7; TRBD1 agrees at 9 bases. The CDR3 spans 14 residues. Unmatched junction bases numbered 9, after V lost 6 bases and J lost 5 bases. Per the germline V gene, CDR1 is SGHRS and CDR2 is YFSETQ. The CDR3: CASNAGDRDDEQYF. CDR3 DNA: TGCGCCAGCAATGCCGGGGACAGGGATGACGAGCAGTACTTC.

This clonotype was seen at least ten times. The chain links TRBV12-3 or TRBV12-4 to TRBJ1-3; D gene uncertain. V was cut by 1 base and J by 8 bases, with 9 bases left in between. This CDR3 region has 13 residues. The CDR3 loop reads CASSLGEADTIYF. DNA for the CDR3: TGTGCCAGCAGTTTAGGGGAGGCAGACACCATATATTTT.

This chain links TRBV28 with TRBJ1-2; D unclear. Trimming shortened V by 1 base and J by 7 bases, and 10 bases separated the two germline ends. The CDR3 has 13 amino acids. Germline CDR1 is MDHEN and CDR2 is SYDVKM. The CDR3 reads CASSLSAARGYTF. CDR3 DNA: TGTGCCAGCAGTTTATCGGCAGCGCGTGGCTACACCTTC.

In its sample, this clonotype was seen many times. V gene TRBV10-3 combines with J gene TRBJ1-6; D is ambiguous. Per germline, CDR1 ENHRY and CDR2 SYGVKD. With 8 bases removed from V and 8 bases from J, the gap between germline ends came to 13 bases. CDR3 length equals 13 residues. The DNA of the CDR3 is TGTGCCATCTCATCGGACTCGGATTCACCCCTCCACTTT. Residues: CAISSDSDSPLHF.

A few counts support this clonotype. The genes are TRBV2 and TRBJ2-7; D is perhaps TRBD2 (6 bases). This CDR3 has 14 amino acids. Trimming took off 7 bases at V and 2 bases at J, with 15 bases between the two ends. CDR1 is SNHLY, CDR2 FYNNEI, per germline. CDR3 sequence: CASTIRGEAYEQYF. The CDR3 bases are TGTGCCAGCACCATCCGAGGGGAGGCCTACGAGCAGTACTTC.

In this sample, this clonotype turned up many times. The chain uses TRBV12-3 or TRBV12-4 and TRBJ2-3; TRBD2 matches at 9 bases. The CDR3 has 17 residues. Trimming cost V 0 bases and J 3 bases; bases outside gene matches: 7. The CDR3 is CASSLAPSGDRTDTQYF. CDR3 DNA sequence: TGTGCCAGCAGTTTAGCTCCTAGCGGGGATAGGACAGATACGCAGTATTTT.

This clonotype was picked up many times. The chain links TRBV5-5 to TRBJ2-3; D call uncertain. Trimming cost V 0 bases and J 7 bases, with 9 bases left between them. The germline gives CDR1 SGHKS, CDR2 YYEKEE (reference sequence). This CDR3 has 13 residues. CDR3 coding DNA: TGTGCCAGCAGCTTGGATCCTCCACATACGCAGTATTTT. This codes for CASSLDPPHTQYF.

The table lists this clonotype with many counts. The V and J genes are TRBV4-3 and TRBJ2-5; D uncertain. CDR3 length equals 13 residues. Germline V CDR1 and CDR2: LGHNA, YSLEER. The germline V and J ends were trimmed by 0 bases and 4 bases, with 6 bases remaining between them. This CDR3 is CASSQDLRETQYF. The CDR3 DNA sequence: TGCGCCAGCAGCCAAGATTTGAGAGAGACCCAGTACTTC.

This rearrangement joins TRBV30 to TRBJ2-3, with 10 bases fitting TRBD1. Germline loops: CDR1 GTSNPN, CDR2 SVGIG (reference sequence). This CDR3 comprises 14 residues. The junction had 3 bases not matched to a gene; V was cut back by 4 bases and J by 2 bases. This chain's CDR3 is CAWTGTGDTDTQYF. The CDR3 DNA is TGTGCCTGGACGGGGACAGGGGACACAGATACGCAGTATTTT.

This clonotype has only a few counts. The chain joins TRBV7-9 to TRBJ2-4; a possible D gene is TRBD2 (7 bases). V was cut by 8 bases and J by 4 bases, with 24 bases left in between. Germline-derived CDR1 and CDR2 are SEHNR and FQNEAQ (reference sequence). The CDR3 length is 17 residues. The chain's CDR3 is CASGQVGGPSEKNIQYF. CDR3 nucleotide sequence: TGTGCCAGCGGACAAGTGGGGGGGCCTTCAGAGAAAAACATTCAGTACTTC.

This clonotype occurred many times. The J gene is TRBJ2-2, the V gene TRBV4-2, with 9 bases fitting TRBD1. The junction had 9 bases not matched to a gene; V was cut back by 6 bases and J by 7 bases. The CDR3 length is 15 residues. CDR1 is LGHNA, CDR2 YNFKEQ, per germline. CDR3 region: CASRSGTGNGGELFF. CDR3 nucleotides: TGTGCCAGCAGATCCGGGACAGGGAATGGCGGGGAGCTGTTTTTT.

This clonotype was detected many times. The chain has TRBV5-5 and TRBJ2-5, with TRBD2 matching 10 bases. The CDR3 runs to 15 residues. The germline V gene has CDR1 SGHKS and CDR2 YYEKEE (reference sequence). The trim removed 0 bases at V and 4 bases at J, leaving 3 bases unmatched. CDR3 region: CASSLGLAGRETQYF. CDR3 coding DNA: TGTGCCAGCAGCTTGGGACTAGCGGGTCGAGAGACCCAGTACTTC.

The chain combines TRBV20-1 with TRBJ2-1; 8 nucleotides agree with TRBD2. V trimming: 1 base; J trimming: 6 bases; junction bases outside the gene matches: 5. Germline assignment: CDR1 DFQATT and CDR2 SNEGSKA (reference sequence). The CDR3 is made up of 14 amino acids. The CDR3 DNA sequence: TGCAGTGCTAGAGCTGGGACTAGGCTCAATGAGCAGTTCTTC. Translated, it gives CSARAGTRLNEQFF.

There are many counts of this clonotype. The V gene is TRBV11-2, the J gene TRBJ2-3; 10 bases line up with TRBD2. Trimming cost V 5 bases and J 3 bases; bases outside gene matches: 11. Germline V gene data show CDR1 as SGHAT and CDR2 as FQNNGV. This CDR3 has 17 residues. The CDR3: CASSPVSSGGQTDTQYF. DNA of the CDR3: TGTGCCAGCAGCCCCGTTTCTAGCGGGGGACAGACAGATACGCAGTATTTT.

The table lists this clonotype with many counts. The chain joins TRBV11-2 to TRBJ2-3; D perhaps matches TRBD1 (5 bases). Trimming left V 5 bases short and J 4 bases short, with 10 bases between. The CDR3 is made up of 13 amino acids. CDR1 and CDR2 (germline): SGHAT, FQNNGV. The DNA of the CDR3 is TGTGCCAGCAGCCGTGGCAGGGCAGATACGCAGTATTTT. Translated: CASSRGRADTQYF.

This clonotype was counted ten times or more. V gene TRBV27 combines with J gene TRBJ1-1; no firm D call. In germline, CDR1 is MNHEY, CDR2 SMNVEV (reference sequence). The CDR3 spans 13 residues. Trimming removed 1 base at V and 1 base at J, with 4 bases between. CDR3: CASSLYGNTEAFF. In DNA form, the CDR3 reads TGTGCCAGCAGTTTATACGGGAACACTGAAGCTTTCTTT.

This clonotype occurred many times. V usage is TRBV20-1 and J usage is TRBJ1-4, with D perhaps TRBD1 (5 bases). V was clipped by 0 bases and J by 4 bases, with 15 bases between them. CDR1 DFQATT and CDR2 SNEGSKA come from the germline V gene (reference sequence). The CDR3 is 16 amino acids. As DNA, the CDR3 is TGCAGTGCTAGAGATGCAGAAAGGGGAAGTAATGAAAAACTGTTTTTT. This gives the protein CSARDAERGSNEKLFF.

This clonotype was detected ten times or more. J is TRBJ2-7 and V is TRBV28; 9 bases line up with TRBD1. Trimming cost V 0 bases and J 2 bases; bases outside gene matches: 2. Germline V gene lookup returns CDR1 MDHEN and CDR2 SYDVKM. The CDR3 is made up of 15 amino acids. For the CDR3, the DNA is TGTGCCAGCAGTTTATGGGGACAGGGAACCTACGAGCAGTACTTC. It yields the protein CASSLWGQGTYEQYF. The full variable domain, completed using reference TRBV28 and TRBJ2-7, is DVKVTQSSRYLVKRTGEKVFLECVQDMDHENMFWYRQDPGLGLRLIYFSYDVKMKEKGDIPEGYSVSREKKERFSLILESASTNQTSMYLCASSLWGQGTYEQYFGPGTRLTVT.

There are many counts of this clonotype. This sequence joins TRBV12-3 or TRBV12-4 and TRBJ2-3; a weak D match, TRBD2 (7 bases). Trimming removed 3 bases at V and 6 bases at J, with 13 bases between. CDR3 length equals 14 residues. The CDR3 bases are TGTGCCAGCAGTTTTCGGGGGGCTGCGGATACGCAGTATTTT. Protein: CASSFRGAADTQYF.

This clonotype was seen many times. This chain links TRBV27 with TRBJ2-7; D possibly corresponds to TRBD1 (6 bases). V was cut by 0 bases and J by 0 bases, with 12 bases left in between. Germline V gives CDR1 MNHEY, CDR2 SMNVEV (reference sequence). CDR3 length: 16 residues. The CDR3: CASSLSRGSFSYEQYF. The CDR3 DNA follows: TGTGCCAGCAGTTTATCTAGGGGGTCATTCTCCTACGAGCAGTACTTC.

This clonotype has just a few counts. The CDR3 DNA sequence: TGTGCCAGCAGCCAACTACCATCCCAGGGCTACACCTTC. This gives the protein CASSQLPSQGYTF. The J gene is TRBJ1-2, the V gene TRBV6-5; D is undetermined. Germline CDR1 reads MNHEY; CDR2 reads SVGAGI. This CDR3 is built from 13 residues. V was trimmed by 6 bases and J by 8 bases, leaving 16 bases between them.